A single sample is the source of the 16 T cell receptor beta chains below, sequenced in a study of shared clonotypes between healthy human individuals. Produced via immunoSEQ multiplex PCR; TCRdb's table is partial and in-frame only. The sample consists of some 1.5 million clones, roughly 97% of them appearing once. Material for sequencing was naive CD4+ T cells sorted from blood. The subset is: CD45RA+ positively selected. The origin of the receptors is a man aged 25-45 years in good health.

V usage is TRBV4-3 and J usage is TRBJ2-3; D is undetermined. The V end was cut by 0 bases, the J end by 2 bases, with 9 bases between. The CDR3 has 15 residues. The germline V gene has CDR1 LGHNA and CDR2 YSLEER. CDR3 amino acids: CASSQDYRNTDTQYF. The CDR3 DNA follows: TGCGCCAGCAGCCAAGATTACCGGAACACAGATACGCAGTATTTT.

The rearrangement joins TRBV10-2 to TRBJ1-5; D gene unclear. Germline V gene lookup returns CDR1 WSHSY and CDR2 SAAADI. CDR3 length: 14 residues. V lost 2 bases and J 7 bases, leaving 12 bases between the germline ends. CDR3: CASSEKGRAQPQHF. CDR3 in DNA: TGCGCCAGCAGTGAGAAAGGGAGGGCCCAGCCCCAGCATTTT.

This clone was observed once. The same CDR3 is also encoded by other DNA sequences in this sample. J is TRBJ2-7 and V is TRBV11-3; 7 bases fit TRBD1. This CDR3 has 14 amino acids. Germline V gene sequence: CDR1 SGHNT, CDR2 YENEEA. V gave up 5 bases and J gave up 0 bases; unmatched junction bases: 4. The CDR3 loop reads CASSPGGSSYEQYF. DNA for the CDR3: TGTGCCAGCAGCCCAGGGGGATCCTCCTACGAGCAGTACTTC.

The chain combines TRBV5-8 with TRBJ2-7, with TRBD1 matching 8 bases. With 3 bases clipped from V and 1 base from J, the junction kept 6 bases outside the gene matches. Germline CDR1 and CDR2: SGHTS and YDEGEE. There are 15 residues in the CDR3. Here the CDR3 DNA reads TGTGCCAGCAGCTCTGGCCAGGGGGCGTCCTACGAGCAGTACTTC. It encodes CASSSGQGASYEQYF.

The V call is TRBV6-1, the J call TRBJ2-7; TRBD2 might be the D (6 bases). V was cut by 1 base and J by 7 bases, with 14 bases left in between. Germline V gene data show CDR1 as MNHNS and CDR2 as SASEGT. CDR3 length equals 14 residues. The CDR3 loop is CASSEGGAGVEQYF. For the CDR3, the DNA is TGTGCCAGCAGTGAAGGCGGGGCCGGGGTAGAGCAGTACTTC.

CDR3 protein: CASSLNSMIAFF. The CDR3 nucleotides read TGTGCCAGCAGCTTAAATTCCATGATAGCTTTCTTT. The chain has TRBV11-2 and TRBJ1-1; D is unresolved. The CDR3 consists of 12 residues. Germline values: CDR1 SGHAT, CDR2 FQNNGV. The V end lost 2 bases, the J end lost 10 bases, and 11 bases lay between the germline ends.

This sequence joins TRBV12-5 and TRBJ2-1; D is undetermined. V was shortened by 0 bases and J by 7 bases, with 16 bases between the two germline ends. This CDR3 has 16 residues. The germline V gene encodes CDR1 LGHNT and CDR2 FRNRAP. The DNA for the CDR3 is TGTGCTAGTGGTTTGGTACTTGGCGGTATTAAGAATGAGCAGTTCTTC. It encodes CASGLVLGGIKNEQFF.

The chain recombines TRBV7-9 with TRBJ2-5, with a tentative D call TRBD1 (5 bases). The V end was cut by 3 bases, the J end by 1 base, with 9 bases between. Germline V CDR1 and CDR2: SEHNR, FQNEAQ (reference sequence). The CDR3 loop spans 14 amino acids. In DNA form, the CDR3 reads TGTGCCAGCAGCTTGAGCGACAGCCAAGAGACCCAGTACTTC. It encodes CASSLSDSQETQYF.

This chain's CDR3 is CASSPALSRSNEQFF. CDR3 coding DNA: TGTGCCAGCAGCCCTGCTTTGAGTCGGAGCAATGAGCAGTTCTTC. The chain employs TRBV5-6 and TRBJ2-1; D unclear. Germline values: CDR1 SGHDT, CDR2 YYEEEE. Trimming removed 4 bases from V and 6 bases from J, with 17 bases in between. The CDR3 has 15 amino acids.

The J gene is TRBJ2-3, the V gene TRBV4-2, with D perhaps given as TRBD1 or TRBD2 (5 bases each). The V and J ends lost 3 bases and 0 bases respectively, with 22 bases between them. CDR1 LGHNA and CDR2 YNFKEQ come from the germline V gene. This CDR3 contains 19 residues. The CDR3 here is CASSHLGPLRRRSTDTQYF. DNA for the CDR3: TGTGCCAGCAGCCACTTGGGGCCCTTGCGGCGGAGGAGCACAGATACGCAGTATTTT.

The chain combines TRBV28 with TRBJ2-7, with 7 bases that match TRBD1. V shed 2 bases and J 1 base; nucleotides not matched to a gene: 8. The length of the CDR3 is 16 residues. Germline assignment: CDR1 MDHEN and CDR2 SYDVKM. DNA for the CDR3: TGTGCCAGCAGTTTACCCGACAGGGTCAGATCCTACGAGCAGTACTTC. As protein: CASSLPDRVRSYEQYF.

Worth noting for this clone: The sample contains more than one DNA sequence encoding this CDR3. This rearrangement joins TRBV30 to TRBJ2-7; no clear D gene. The CDR3 is 11 residues long. Trimming stripped 2 bases from V and 4 bases from J, with 6 bases between. CDR1 GTSNPN and CDR2 SVGIG come from the germline V gene (reference sequence). CDR3 sequence: CAWSTLYEQYF. The CDR3 DNA reads TGTGCCTGGAGTACTCTATACGAGCAGTACTTC.

J is TRBJ2-1 and V is TRBV5-1, with 9 bases lining up with TRBD2. In germline, CDR1 is SGHRS, CDR2 YFSETQ. The CDR3 runs 14 residues. With V trimmed by 4 bases and J by 7 bases, 6 bases remained unmatched. The DNA of the CDR3 is TGCGCCAGCAGCAGGTATCTAGCGGGAAATGAGCAGTTCTTC. It translates to CASSRYLAGNEQFF.

The chain links TRBV6-6 to TRBJ1-2; D gene ambiguous. The CDR3 runs 13 residues. Looked up from germline, CDR1 is MNHNY and CDR2 is SVGAGI (reference sequence). V was clipped by 3 bases and J by 2 bases, with 7 bases between them. The CDR3 DNA follows: TGTGCCAGCAGTTATGTTTTAAACTATGGCTACACCTTC. Its translation is CASSYVLNYGYTF.

V gene TRBV7-2 combines with J gene TRBJ2-7; TRBD2 matches at 9 bases. The V gene's germline CDR1 is SGHTA and CDR2 FQGNSA. The trim removed 2 bases at V and 4 bases at J, leaving 12 bases unmatched. The length of the CDR3 is 17 residues. CDR3 DNA sequence: TGTGCCAGCAGCTTAAGGGCTCGCGGGAGGGCCGCATACGAGCAGTACTTC. It codes for CASSLRARGRAAYEQYF.

Written as DNA, the CDR3 is TGCGCCAGCAGCGGGACAGGGGGCTCTTGGAACACTGAAGCTTTCTTT. It is translated as CASSGTGGSWNTEAFF. The genes are TRBV5-1 and TRBJ1-1, with 12 bases matching TRBD1. CDR1 is SGHRS, CDR2 YFSETQ, per germline. Unmatched junction bases numbered 5, after V lost 4 bases and J lost 1 base. CDR3 length equals 16 residues.